Listed below are T cell receptor beta chains from one sample, sequenced in a study of post-analysis software for immune sequencing data. TCRdb used MiXCR to reprocess the PCR reads, holding one entry per CDR3 protein. Of about 820,000 distinct CDR3 sequences listed, approximately 57% were seen once; the top ten hold 4% to 5.5%. The specimen was blood. Source of these receptors: a girl aged 10 to 17 with multiple sclerosis. Each CDR3 is given with its conserved first and last residue. Each record gives: J gene, clone size, V gene, D gene, CDR3 DNA, CDR3 protein. A D gene is named only where the DNA matches it firmly. The listing skips clone size in some rows; elsewhere it reads once, few, many or a size class.

j_call: TRBJ2-5
clone_size: .
v_call: TRBV27
d_call: TRBD2
cdr3_nt: TGTGCCAGTAGGGTCGGGACTAGCGGGCAAGAGACCCAGTACTTC
cdr3_aa: CASRVGTSGQETQYF

j_call: TRBJ2-1
clone_size: .
v_call: TRBV7-9
d_call: .
cdr3_nt: TGTGCCAGCAGCTTAGTCCAGGGGTGGAATGAGCAGTTCTTC
cdr3_aa: CASSLVQGWNEQFF

j_call: TRBJ2-1
clone_size: .
v_call: TRBV6-5
d_call: .
cdr3_nt: TGTGCCAGCAGAGGTTCGGGCAATGAGCAGTTCTTC
cdr3_aa: CASRGSGNEQFF

j_call: TRBJ2-7
clone_size: once
v_call: TRBV25-1
d_call: .
cdr3_nt: TGTGCCAGCAGAAGGACAGCCCCCTACGAGCAGTACTTC
cdr3_aa: CASRRTAPYEQYF

j_call: TRBJ2-1
clone_size: .
v_call: TRBV7-3
d_call: .
cdr3_nt: TGTGCCAGCAGCTTACAGACTTCCCCTTACAATGAGCAGTTCTTC
cdr3_aa: CASSLQTSPYNEQFF

j_call: TRBJ2-3
clone_size: .
v_call: TRBV12-3/TRBV12-4
d_call: TRBD2
cdr3_nt: TGTGCCAGCACCCCTGGGTTCGCGGGAGGGGATACGCAGTATTTT
cdr3_aa: CASTPGFAGGDTQYF

j_call: TRBJ2-1
clone_size: few
v_call: TRBV27
d_call: .
cdr3_nt: TGTGCCAGCAGGGCTCAGGAGAGAATTAATACTAGAGCCTACAATGAGCAGTTCTTC
cdr3_aa: CASRAQERINTRAYNEQFF

j_call: TRBJ1-2
clone_size: .
v_call: TRBV4-1
d_call: TRBD1
cdr3_nt: TGCGCCAGCAGGAACCCGGGACAGCCTAACTATGGCTACACCTTC
cdr3_aa: CASRNPGQPNYGYTF

j_call: TRBJ2-5
clone_size: .
v_call: TRBV19
d_call: .
cdr3_nt: TGTGCCAGTAGTATAGTCAGAGGAGAGACCCAGTACTTC
cdr3_aa: CASSIVRGETQYF

j_call: TRBJ2-7
clone_size: .
v_call: TRBV21-1
d_call: .
cdr3_nt: TGTGCCAGCAGCAATCCACAGGGATTCACCTCCTACGAGCAGTACTTC
cdr3_aa: CASSNPQGFTSYEQYF

j_call: TRBJ2-3
clone_size: .
v_call: TRBV5-1
d_call: TRBD2
cdr3_nt: TGCGCCAGCAGCTCAGGACTAGCGGGGGCTCGCACAGATACGCAGTATTTT
cdr3_aa: CASSSGLAGARTDTQYF

j_call: TRBJ1-5
clone_size: .
v_call: TRBV30
d_call: .
cdr3_nt: TGTGCCTGGACCGGCGACGGTAATCAGCCCCAGCATTTT
cdr3_aa: CAWTGDGNQPQHF

j_call: TRBJ2-5
clone_size: few
v_call: TRBV29-1
d_call: .
cdr3_nt: TGCAGCGTTGACCGACCCGGGGTTGAAGAGACCCAGTACTTC
cdr3_aa: CSVDRPGVEETQYF

j_call: TRBJ2-5
clone_size: few
v_call: TRBV3-1
d_call: .
cdr3_nt: TGTGCCAGCAGCCAAGGCCAGGGCGGAGAGACCCAGTACTTC
cdr3_aa: CASSQGQGGETQYF

j_call: TRBJ2-7
clone_size: .
v_call: TRBV7-2
d_call: TRBD2
cdr3_nt: TGTGCCAGCAGCTCTAGCGGGAGGGCCAGAGACGAGCAGTACTTC
cdr3_aa: CASSSSGRARDEQYF

j_call: TRBJ2-5
clone_size: few
v_call: TRBV7-8
d_call: TRBD2
cdr3_nt: TGTGCCAGCAGCTTAGACGGGAGGCCGGGGGAGACCCAGTACTTC
cdr3_aa: CASSLDGRPGETQYF

j_call: TRBJ2-3
clone_size: few
v_call: TRBV20-1
d_call: TRBD2
cdr3_nt: TGCAGTGCTACCTCATCGGGGAGCGGGATCACAGATACGCAGTATTTT
cdr3_aa: CSATSSGSGITDTQYF

j_call: TRBJ2-7
clone_size: .
v_call: TRBV14
d_call: TRBD2
cdr3_nt: TGTGCCAGCAGCGAGTCTAGCGGGAGCTCCTACGAGCAGTACTTC
cdr3_aa: CASSESSGSSYEQYF

j_call: TRBJ2-1
clone_size: few
v_call: TRBV20-1
d_call: TRBD2
cdr3_nt: TGCAGTGCTAGAGGGTTACTAGCGGGTGGAGATGAGCAGTTCTTC
cdr3_aa: CSARGLLAGGDEQFF

j_call: TRBJ2-5
clone_size: .
v_call: TRBV2
d_call: .
cdr3_nt: TGTGCCAGCAGTGAGAACCGTTTCGAGACCCAGTACTTC
cdr3_aa: CASSENRFETQYF

j_call: TRBJ2-3
clone_size: few
v_call: TRBV9
d_call: .
cdr3_nt: TGTGCCAGCAACATTGGCGAATACACAGATACGCAGTATTTT
cdr3_aa: CASNIGEYTDTQYF

j_call: TRBJ2-2
clone_size: .
v_call: TRBV6-1
d_call: TRBD1
cdr3_nt: TGTGCCAGCAGTGTACAGGGGACCGGGGAGCTGTTTTTT
cdr3_aa: CASSVQGTGELFF

j_call: TRBJ2-4
clone_size: few
v_call: TRBV15
d_call: TRBD2
cdr3_nt: TGTGCCACCAGCACCCATTTCGGACTAGCGGGAGCCAAAAACATTCAGTACTTC
cdr3_aa: CATSTHFGLAGAKNIQYF

j_call: TRBJ2-3
clone_size: .
v_call: TRBV10-2
d_call: .
cdr3_nt: TGCGCCAGCAGTGGCACCGCAGATACGCAGTATTTT
cdr3_aa: CASSGTADTQYF

j_call: TRBJ2-7
clone_size: few
v_call: TRBV6-5
d_call: .
cdr3_nt: TGTGCCAGCAGGGATCATTACGAGCAGTACTTC
cdr3_aa: CASRDHYEQYF

j_call: TRBJ2-1
clone_size: .
v_call: TRBV20-1
d_call: .
cdr3_nt: TGCAGTGCCCAGGGCCCGGAGGCCTACAATGAGCAGTTCTTC
cdr3_aa: CSAQGPEAYNEQFF

j_call: TRBJ2-5
clone_size: few
v_call: TRBV2
d_call: .
cdr3_nt: TGTGCCAGCAGTGAAGGGGGACGGCACCAAGAGACCCAGTACTTC
cdr3_aa: CASSEGGRHQETQYF

j_call: TRBJ1-5
clone_size: .
v_call: TRBV5-8
d_call: TRBD1
cdr3_nt: TGTGCCAGCAGCTCAGGACAGGGACGGGGTGGCAATCAGCCCCAGCATTTT
cdr3_aa: CASSSGQGRGGNQPQHF

j_call: TRBJ1-1
clone_size: .
v_call: TRBV30
d_call: .
cdr3_nt: TGTGCCTGGAGTGACGGACCGAGCCTTCACACTGAAGCTTTCTTT
cdr3_aa: CAWSDGPSLHTEAFF

j_call: TRBJ2-1
clone_size: .
v_call: TRBV27
d_call: .
cdr3_nt: TGTGCCAGCAGTTTAAGGATAGGGCCCTCCTACAATGAGCAGTTCTTC
cdr3_aa: CASSLRIGPSYNEQFF

j_call: TRBJ1-2
clone_size: .
v_call: TRBV7-4
d_call: .
cdr3_nt: TGTGCCAACGAACAGTGGGGCTACACCTTC
cdr3_aa: CANEQWGYTF

j_call: TRBJ1-2
clone_size: few
v_call: TRBV30
d_call: .
cdr3_nt: TGTGCCTGGAGTTCCCCGGTTGTGAATCGACCGGGCTACACCTTC
cdr3_aa: CAWSSPVVNRPGYTF

j_call: TRBJ1-3
clone_size: .
v_call: TRBV6-5
d_call: .
cdr3_nt: TGTGCCAGCAGTCCCGTCTCTGGAAACACCATATATTTT
cdr3_aa: CASSPVSGNTIYF

j_call: TRBJ2-5
clone_size: few
v_call: TRBV20-1
d_call: TRBD1
cdr3_nt: TGCAGTGCTAGTGCCCCCGGGACAGCCCAAGAGACCCAGTACTTC
cdr3_aa: CSASAPGTAQETQYF

j_call: TRBJ1-2
clone_size: .
v_call: TRBV20-1
d_call: .
cdr3_nt: TGCAGTGCTAGAGATAGTTATGGGAGCCACTATGGCTACACCTTC
cdr3_aa: CSARDSYGSHYGYTF

j_call: TRBJ2-7
clone_size: .
v_call: TRBV29-1
d_call: TRBD2
cdr3_nt: TGCAGCGTGGGACTAGCGGGAGGCCTGGGCGAGCAGTACTTC
cdr3_aa: CSVGLAGGLGEQYF

j_call: TRBJ1-1
clone_size: .
v_call: TRBV10-3
d_call: TRBD1
cdr3_nt: TGTGCCATCAGTCGACAGGGTAGTAGGTCTGAAGCTTTCTTT
cdr3_aa: CAISRQGSRSEAFF

j_call: TRBJ1-6
clone_size: .
v_call: TRBV2
d_call: .
cdr3_nt: TGTGCCAGCAGTGAAATCGTGTATAATTCACCCCTCCACTTT
cdr3_aa: CASSEIVYNSPLHF

j_call: TRBJ2-1
clone_size: .
v_call: TRBV7-9
d_call: .
cdr3_nt: TGTGCCAGCAGCTTAGGTTCCGGGGTGAAGTTCTTC
cdr3_aa: CASSLGSGVKFF

j_call: TRBJ2-7
clone_size: few
v_call: TRBV12-3/TRBV12-4
d_call: .
cdr3_nt: TGTGCCAGCAGTACTACAGGTCTCTACGAGCAGTACTTC
cdr3_aa: CASSTTGLYEQYF

j_call: TRBJ1-1
clone_size: few
v_call: TRBV12-3/TRBV12-4
d_call: .
cdr3_nt: TGTGCCAGCAGTTTAAATCGGAACACTGAAGCTTTCTTT
cdr3_aa: CASSLNRNTEAFF

j_call: TRBJ1-5
clone_size: .
v_call: TRBV5-5
d_call: .
cdr3_nt: TGTGCCAGCAGCTACCTGACGGGCAGTCAGCCCCAGCATTTT
cdr3_aa: CASSYLTGSQPQHF

j_call: TRBJ2-7
clone_size: .
v_call: TRBV29-1
d_call: .
cdr3_nt: TGCAGCGTTGAAGATGGGGTAGGCGAGCAGTACTTC
cdr3_aa: CSVEDGVGEQYF

j_call: TRBJ2-7
clone_size: few
v_call: TRBV6-6
d_call: .
cdr3_nt: TGTGCCAGCAGTCCCCCTGCCCTCGAGCAGTACTTC
cdr3_aa: CASSPPALEQYF

j_call: TRBJ1-2
clone_size: .
v_call: TRBV5-1
d_call: TRBD1
cdr3_nt: TGCGCCAGCAGCGGATCGGGACAGGGGTCGGATGGCTACACCTTC
cdr3_aa: CASSGSGQGSDGYTF

j_call: TRBJ1-1
clone_size: .
v_call: TRBV29-1
d_call: TRBD1
cdr3_nt: TGCAGCGCCCAGGGGGGGAATATAGGTGAAGCTTTCTTT
cdr3_aa: CSAQGGNIGEAFF

j_call: TRBJ2-7
clone_size: few
v_call: TRBV7-8
d_call: .
cdr3_nt: TGTGCCAGCAGCTTAGAGGTGTACGGACAGTCAGGAGCAGGCTCCTACGAGCAGTACTTC
cdr3_aa: CASSLEVYGQSGAGSYEQYF

j_call: TRBJ2-5
clone_size: few
v_call: TRBV6-6
d_call: .
cdr3_nt: TGTGCCAGCAGTTACGGTGGGAGGACCCGAGAGACCCAGTACTTC
cdr3_aa: CASSYGGRTRETQYF

j_call: TRBJ2-7
clone_size: .
v_call: TRBV7-8
d_call: .
cdr3_nt: TGTGCCAGCAGCTTGCCCAACCCCCCCTACGAGCAGTACTTC
cdr3_aa: CASSLPNPPYEQYF

j_call: TRBJ2-2
clone_size: few
v_call: TRBV19
d_call: TRBD1
cdr3_nt: TGTGCCAGTAGGACAGGGGGCTACGGGGAGCTGTTTTTT
cdr3_aa: CASRTGGYGELFF

j_call: TRBJ2-1
clone_size: few
v_call: TRBV24-1
d_call: TRBD2
cdr3_nt: TGTGCCACCAGTGATATAACGGGAGGAAGGAATGAGCAGTTCTTC
cdr3_aa: CATSDITGGRNEQFF

j_call: TRBJ1-1
clone_size: .
v_call: TRBV12-3/TRBV12-4
d_call: .
cdr3_nt: TGTGCCAGCAGTTTAGGTCCAGGGCCTGAAGCTTTCTTT
cdr3_aa: CASSLGPGPEAFF

j_call: TRBJ2-7
clone_size: .
v_call: TRBV20-1
d_call: .
cdr3_nt: TGCAGTGCTAGAGATCCGTTAGGGACCAACTACGAGCAGTACTTC
cdr3_aa: CSARDPLGTNYEQYF

j_call: TRBJ2-5
clone_size: .
v_call: TRBV20-1
d_call: .
cdr3_nt: TGCAGTGCTAGAGATCTGACCCTCCAAGAGACCCAGTACTTC
cdr3_aa: CSARDLTLQETQYF

j_call: TRBJ2-1
clone_size: .
v_call: TRBV29-1
d_call: .
cdr3_nt: TGCAGCGTTGACTTAAGGAGCTCCTACAATGAGCAGTTCTTC
cdr3_aa: CSVDLRSSYNEQFF

j_call: TRBJ2-1
clone_size: .
v_call: TRBV7-2
d_call: TRBD2
cdr3_nt: TGTGCCAGTCAAGCGGGAGGCCGCTCCTACAATGAGCAGTTCTTC
cdr3_aa: CASQAGGRSYNEQFF